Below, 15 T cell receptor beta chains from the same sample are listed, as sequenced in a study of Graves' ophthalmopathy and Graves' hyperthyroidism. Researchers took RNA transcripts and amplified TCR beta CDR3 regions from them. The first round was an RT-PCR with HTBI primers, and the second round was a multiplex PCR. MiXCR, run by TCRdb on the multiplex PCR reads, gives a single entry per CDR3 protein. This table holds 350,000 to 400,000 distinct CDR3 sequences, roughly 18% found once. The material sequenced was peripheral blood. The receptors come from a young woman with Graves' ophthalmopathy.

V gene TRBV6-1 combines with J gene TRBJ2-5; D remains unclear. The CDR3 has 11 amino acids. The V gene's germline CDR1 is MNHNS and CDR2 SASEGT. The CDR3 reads CGGPPKETQYF. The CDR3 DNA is TGTGGCGGCCCCCCCAAAGAGACCCAGTACTTC.

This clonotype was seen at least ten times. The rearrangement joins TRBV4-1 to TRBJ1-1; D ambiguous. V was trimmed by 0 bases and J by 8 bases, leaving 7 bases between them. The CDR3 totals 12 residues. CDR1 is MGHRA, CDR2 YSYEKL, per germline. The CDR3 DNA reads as TGCGCCAGCAGCCAAGATCCCAAGGAAGCTTTCTTT. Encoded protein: CASSQDPKEAFF.

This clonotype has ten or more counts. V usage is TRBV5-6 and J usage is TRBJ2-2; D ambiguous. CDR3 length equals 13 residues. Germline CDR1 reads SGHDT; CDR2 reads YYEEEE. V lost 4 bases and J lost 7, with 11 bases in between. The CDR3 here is CASSTQSGGELFF. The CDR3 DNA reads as TGTGCCAGCAGCACACAATCCGGCGGGGAGCTGTTTTTT. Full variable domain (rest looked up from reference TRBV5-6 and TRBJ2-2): DAGVTQSPTHLIKTRGQQVTLRCSPKSGHDTVSWYQQALGQGPQFIFQYYEEEERQRGNFPDRFSGHQFPNYSSELNVNALLLGDSALYLCASSTQSGGELFFGEGSRLTVL.

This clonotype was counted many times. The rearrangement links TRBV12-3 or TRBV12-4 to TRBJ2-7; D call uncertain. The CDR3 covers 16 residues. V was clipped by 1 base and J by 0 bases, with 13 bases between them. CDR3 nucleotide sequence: TGTGCCAGCAGTTTAGTTGTAGGGTCCCGCTCCTACGAGCAGTACTTC. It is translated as CASSLVVGSRSYEQYF.

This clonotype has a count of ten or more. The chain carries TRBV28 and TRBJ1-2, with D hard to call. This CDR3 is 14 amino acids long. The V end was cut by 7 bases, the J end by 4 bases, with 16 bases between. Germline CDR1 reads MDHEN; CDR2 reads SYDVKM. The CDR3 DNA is TGTGCCAGCATTCTAGTGAAGGGAGGCTATGGCTACACCTTC. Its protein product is CASILVKGGYGYTF.

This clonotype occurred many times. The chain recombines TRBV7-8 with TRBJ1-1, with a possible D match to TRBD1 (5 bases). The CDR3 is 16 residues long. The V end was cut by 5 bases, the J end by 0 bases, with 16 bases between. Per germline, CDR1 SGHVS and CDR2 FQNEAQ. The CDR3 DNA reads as TGTGCCAGCAGCGCCGATTGGGGCGTGATGAACACTGAAGCTTTCTTT. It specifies CASSADWGVMNTEAFF.

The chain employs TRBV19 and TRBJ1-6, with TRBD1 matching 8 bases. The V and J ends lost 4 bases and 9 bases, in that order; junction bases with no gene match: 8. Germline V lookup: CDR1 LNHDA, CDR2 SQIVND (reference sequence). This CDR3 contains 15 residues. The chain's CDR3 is CASSTYGTGTSPLHF. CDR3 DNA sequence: TGTGCCAGTAGTACGTACGGGACAGGTACTTCACCCCTCCACTTT.

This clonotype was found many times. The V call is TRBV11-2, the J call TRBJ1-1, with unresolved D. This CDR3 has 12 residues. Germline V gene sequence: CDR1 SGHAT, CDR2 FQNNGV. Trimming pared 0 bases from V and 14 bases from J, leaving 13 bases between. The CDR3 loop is CASSLEYSVAFF. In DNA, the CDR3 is TGTGCCAGCAGCTTAGAATATTCGGTAGCGTTCTTT.

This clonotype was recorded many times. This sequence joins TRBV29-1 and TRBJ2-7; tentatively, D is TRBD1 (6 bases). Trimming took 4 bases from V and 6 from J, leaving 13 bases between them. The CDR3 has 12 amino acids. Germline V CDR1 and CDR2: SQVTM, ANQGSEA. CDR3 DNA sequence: TGCAGCGTTGTCCCCGCAGGGGCCGAGCAGTACTTC. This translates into CSVVPAGAEQYF.

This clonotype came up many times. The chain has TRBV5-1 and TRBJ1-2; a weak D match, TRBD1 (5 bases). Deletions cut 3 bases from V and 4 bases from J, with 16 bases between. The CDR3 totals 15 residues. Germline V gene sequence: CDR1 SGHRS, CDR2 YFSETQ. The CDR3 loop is CASSWGGGTLYGYTF. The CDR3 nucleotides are TGCGCCAGCAGCTGGGGCGGAGGAACTCTCTATGGCTACACCTTC.

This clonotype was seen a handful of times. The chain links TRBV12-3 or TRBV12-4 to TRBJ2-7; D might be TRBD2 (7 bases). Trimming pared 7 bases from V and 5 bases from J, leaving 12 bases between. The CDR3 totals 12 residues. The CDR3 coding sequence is TGTGCCAGCAAGTCGGGGGGCCACGAGCAGTACTTC. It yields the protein CASKSGGHEQYF.

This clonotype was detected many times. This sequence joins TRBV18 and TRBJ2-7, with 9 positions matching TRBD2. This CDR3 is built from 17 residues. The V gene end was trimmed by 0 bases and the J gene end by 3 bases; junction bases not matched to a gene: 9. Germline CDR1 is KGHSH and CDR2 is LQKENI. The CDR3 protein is CASSPPKGLAGNYEQYF. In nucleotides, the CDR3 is TGTGCCAGCTCACCACCAAAAGGGCTAGCGGGAAACTACGAGCAGTACTTC.

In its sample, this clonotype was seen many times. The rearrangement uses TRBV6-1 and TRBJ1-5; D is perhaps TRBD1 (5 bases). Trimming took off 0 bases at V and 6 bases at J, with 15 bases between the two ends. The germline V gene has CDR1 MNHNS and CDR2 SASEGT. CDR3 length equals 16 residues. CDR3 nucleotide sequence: TGTGCCAGCAGTGAAGCGAGGGGTTTACGGAGTCAGCCCCAGCATTTT. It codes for CASSEARGLRSQPQHF.

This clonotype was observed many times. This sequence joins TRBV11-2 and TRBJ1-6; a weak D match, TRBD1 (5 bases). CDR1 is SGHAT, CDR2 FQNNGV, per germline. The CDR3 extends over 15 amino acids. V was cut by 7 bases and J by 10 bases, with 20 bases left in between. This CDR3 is CASTSLGPRGSPLHF. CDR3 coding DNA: TGTGCCAGCACCAGCTTGGGCCCGCGGGGGTCACCCCTCCACTTT.

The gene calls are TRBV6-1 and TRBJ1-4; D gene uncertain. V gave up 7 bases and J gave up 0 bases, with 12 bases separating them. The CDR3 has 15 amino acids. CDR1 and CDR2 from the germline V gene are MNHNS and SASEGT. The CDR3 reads CASTLTQATNEKLFF. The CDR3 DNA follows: TGTGCCAGCACCCTCACCCAAGCAACTAATGAAAAACTGTTTTTT.